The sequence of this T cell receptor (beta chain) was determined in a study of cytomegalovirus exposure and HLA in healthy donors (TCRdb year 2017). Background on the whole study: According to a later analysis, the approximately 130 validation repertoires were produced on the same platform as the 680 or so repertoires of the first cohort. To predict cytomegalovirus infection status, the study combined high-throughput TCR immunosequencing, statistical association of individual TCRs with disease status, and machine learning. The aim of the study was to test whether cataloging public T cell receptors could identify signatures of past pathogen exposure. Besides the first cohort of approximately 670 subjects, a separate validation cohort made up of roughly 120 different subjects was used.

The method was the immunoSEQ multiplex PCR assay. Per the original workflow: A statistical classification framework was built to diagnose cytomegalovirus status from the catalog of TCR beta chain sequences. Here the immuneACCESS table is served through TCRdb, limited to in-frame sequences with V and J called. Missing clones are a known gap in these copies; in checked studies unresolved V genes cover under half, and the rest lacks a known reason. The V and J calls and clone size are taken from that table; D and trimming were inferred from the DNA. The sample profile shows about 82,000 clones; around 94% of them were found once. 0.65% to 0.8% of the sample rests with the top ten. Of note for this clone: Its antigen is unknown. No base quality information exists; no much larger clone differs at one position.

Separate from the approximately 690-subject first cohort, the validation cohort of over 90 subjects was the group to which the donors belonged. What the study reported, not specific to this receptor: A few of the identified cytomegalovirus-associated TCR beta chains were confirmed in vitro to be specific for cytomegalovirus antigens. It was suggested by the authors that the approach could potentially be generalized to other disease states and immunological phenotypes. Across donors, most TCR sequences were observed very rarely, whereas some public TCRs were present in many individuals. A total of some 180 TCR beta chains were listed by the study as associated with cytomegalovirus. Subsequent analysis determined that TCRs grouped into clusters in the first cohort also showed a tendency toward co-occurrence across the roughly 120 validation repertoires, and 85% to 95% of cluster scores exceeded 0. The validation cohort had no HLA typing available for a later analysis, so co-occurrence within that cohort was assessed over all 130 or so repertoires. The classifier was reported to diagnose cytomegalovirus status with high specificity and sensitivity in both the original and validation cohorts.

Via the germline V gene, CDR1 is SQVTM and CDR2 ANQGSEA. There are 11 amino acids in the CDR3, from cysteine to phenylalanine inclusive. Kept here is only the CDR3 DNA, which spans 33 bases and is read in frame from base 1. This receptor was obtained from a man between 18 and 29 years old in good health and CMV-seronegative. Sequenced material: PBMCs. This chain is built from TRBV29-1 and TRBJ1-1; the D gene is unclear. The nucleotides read TGCAGGGCGGAAGGGAACACTGAAGCTTTCTTT. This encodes CRAEGNTEAFF.